Listed below are T cell receptor beta chains from one sample, sequenced in a study of radiotherapy plus CTLA-4 blockade in lung cancer. The repertoire was sequenced with immunoSEQ multiplex PCR; TCRdb's copy has only in-frame clones and lacks some. The table has around 82,000 clones, about 88% seen once; the top ten hold 16%. Sequencing used peripheral blood, obtained from a patient treated with radiotherapy plus ipilimumab. The receptors originated from a human donor with non-small cell lung cancer that progressed on radiotherapy plus ipilimumab. The CDR3 runs from the conserved cysteine through the conserved F or W. A D gene is named only where the DNA matches it firmly. Some rows have no size entry. The others give once, few or many, or a class for an expanded clone.

TGCGCCAGCAATACGGGACAGTCCTACGAGCAGTACTTC	CASNTGQSYEQYF	TRBV5-1	TRBJ2-7	.	TRBD1
TGTGCCAGCAGCCAAAGACAGGGGAACATGAACACTGAAGCTTTCTTT	CASSQRQGNMNTEAFF	TRBV7-2	TRBJ1-1	.	TRBD1
TGTGCCAGCAGTTATGGGACTAACTATGGCTACACCTTC	CASSYGTNYGYTF	TRBV6-5	TRBJ1-2	.	.
TGTGCCATCAGTCGGACAGATAACACTGAAGCTTTCTTT	CAISRTDNTEAFF	TRBV10-3	TRBJ1-1	few	.
TGTGCCAGCAGCGTTGACAGGGGCCACGACAATGAGCAGTTCTTC	CASSVDRGHDNEQFF	TRBV7-9	TRBJ2-1	.	TRBD1
TGTGCCAGCAGCGTGGACTTTTGGGTGGCCAATGAGCAGTTCTTC	CASSVDFWVANEQFF	TRBV9	TRBJ2-1	.	.
TGTGCCAGCAGCCCAACGAGGCGTGGGGAGCTGTTTTTT	CASSPTRRGELFF	TRBV7-2	TRBJ2-2	.	.
TGCGCCAGCAGCTTACTAGCGGGGGCCGGGGATGAGCAGTTCTTC	CASSLLAGAGDEQFF	TRBV5-1	TRBJ2-1	.	TRBD2
TGTGCCAGCAGTTATAGACTAGCCTCGGATACGCAGTATTTT	CASSYRLASDTQYF	TRBV6-5	TRBJ2-3	.	TRBD2
TGTGCCAGCAGCGCCGACAGGGTGGATGGCTACACCTTC	CASSADRVDGYTF	TRBV7-9	TRBJ1-2	once	TRBD1
TGTGCCAGCTCACCAGGGAATTTCTATGGCTACACCTTC	CASSPGNFYGYTF	TRBV18	TRBJ1-2	.	.
TGTGCCAGTAGTCCTGAACCCGGGACCCAAGAGACCCAGTACTTC	CASSPEPGTQETQYF	TRBV19	TRBJ2-5	once	.
TGTGCCAGCAGTCCCCTCGGGGGGGACAGGTTCACTGAAGCTTTCTTT	CASSPLGGDRFTEAFF	TRBV28	TRBJ1-1	few	TRBD1
TGTGCCAGCAGCGACCGGACAGGGGCCGGCCAAGAGACCCAGTACTTC	CASSDRTGAGQETQYF	TRBV5-4	TRBJ2-5	.	TRBD1
TGTGCCAGCAGCCTCAAACAGGGGCTGAACACTGAAGCTTTCTTT	CASSLKQGLNTEAFF	TRBV6-1	TRBJ1-1	.	TRBD1
TGTGCCAGCAGCCGTACGGGACAGGTCACCTACGAGCAGTACTTC	CASSRTGQVTYEQYF	TRBV7-9	TRBJ2-7	.	TRBD1
TGTGCCAGACTAACCGGGACGGAGAGCTCTGGAAACACCATATATTTT	CARLTGTESSGNTIYF	TRBV6-4	TRBJ1-3	.	.
TGTGCCAGCAGCCGAGGGTCCTTCACAGATACGCAGTATTTT	CASSRGSFTDTQYF	TRBV5-4	TRBJ2-3	.	.
TGTGCCAGCAGCTTAGGGACAGGCACAGATACGCAGTATTTT	CASSLGTGTDTQYF	TRBV7-6	TRBJ2-3	.	.
TGCGCCAGCAGGCACAGCCTCTACGAGCAGTACTTC	CASRHSLYEQYF	TRBV5-1	TRBJ2-7	.	.
TGTGCCAGCAGCTTAGGTGGGTGGGCCACTGAAGCTTTCTTT	CASSLGGWATEAFF	TRBV11-2	TRBJ1-1	.	.
TGTGCCAGCAGTGACTCGGTCAACTATGGCTACACCTTC	CASSDSVNYGYTF	TRBV2	TRBJ1-2	.	.
TGTGCCAGCAGCGTAGCGGAGGGGACCCCACTCGGGAATACGCAGTATTTT	CASSVAEGTPLGNTQYF	TRBV9	TRBJ2-3	.	.
TGTGCCAGCAGCTTAGCGGTGACCCAGGGGCGCTATGGCTACACCTTC	CASSLAVTQGRYGYTF	TRBV7-2	TRBJ1-2	.	.
TGTGCCAGCCGAGGGACAGGCCTGAACACTGAAGCTTTCTTT	CASRGTGLNTEAFF	TRBV18	TRBJ1-1	.	TRBD1
TGTGCCAGCAGCTTAGTGGGAAGCTCCTACAATGAGCAGTTCTTC	CASSLVGSSYNEQFF	TRBV7-3	TRBJ2-1	.	.
TGCGCCAGCAGCCCCTCCGCCAGCCCCTCCTACGAGCAGTACTTC	CASSPSASPSYEQYF	TRBV4-3	TRBJ2-7	.	.
TGTGCCAGCAGGAAGGGGGCCTGGCCCCAAGAGACCCAGTACTTC	CASRKGAWPQETQYF	TRBV2	TRBJ2-5	once	TRBD1
TGTGCCAGCAGTCCCAGGACAGGGGCGAGCACAGATACGCAGTATTTT	CASSPRTGASTDTQYF	TRBV2	TRBJ2-3	.	TRBD1
TGTGCCATCAGCGCCGGGACAGGGGGCCTTTACGAGCAGTACTTC	CAISAGTGGLYEQYF	TRBV10-3	TRBJ2-7	.	TRBD1
TGTGCCAGTTTTTCGACAGGGGGCTTAAGGTCTGGCTACACCTTC	CASFSTGGLRSGYTF	TRBV19	TRBJ1-2	.	TRBD1
TGTGCCAGCTCACCCCGGGACAGGGGGTACGAGCAGTACTTC	CASSPRDRGYEQYF	TRBV18	TRBJ2-7	.	TRBD1
TGCGCCAGCAGCCAATCGAGGTCAGGATGGAACCAAGAGACCCAGTACTTC	CASSQSRSGWNQETQYF	TRBV4-1	TRBJ2-5	.	.
TGCGCCAGCAGCCCCCTGGGGGGTGGGGGGCCGGAGACCCAGTACTTC	CASSPLGGGGPETQYF	TRBV4-3	TRBJ2-5	.	.
TGCAGCGTGAGGACGCAGCTTGCCGGCACAGGCTACACCTTC	CSVRTQLAGTGYTF	TRBV29-1	TRBJ1-2	few	.
TGCGCCAGCAGCTTGGCTGGGGGGCATTCCTACAATGAGCAGTTCTTC	CASSLAGGHSYNEQFF	TRBV5-1	TRBJ2-1	once	.
TGTGCCAGCAGCCAAGATCGGGCCGGAGGAAACACCATATATTTT	CASSQDRAGGNTIYF	TRBV4-2	TRBJ1-3	.	.
TGTGCCAGCCTACCGACCCAAGCGGGAGATAGACGTGAGCAGTTCTTC	CASLPTQAGDRREQFF	TRBV18	TRBJ2-1	.	TRBD2
TGCGCCAGCAGCTTAGACTCTCCCCCGGGACAGGGGAGTGAGCAGTTCTTC	CASSLDSPPGQGSEQFF	TRBV5-1	TRBJ2-1	.	TRBD1
TGTGCCAGCAGCTACAGGCCTCACAGCTCCTACGAGCAGTACTTC	CASSYRPHSSYEQYF	TRBV7-8	TRBJ2-7	few	.
TGTGCCAGCAGCTTAGGGGTAGGGGGCGAGTTGTTCTTC	CASSLGVGGELFF	TRBV7-2	TRBJ2-1	once	TRBD1
TGCAGCGTGACTGGGCGGACAGGAGCCCACTATGGCTACACCTTC	CSVTGRTGAHYGYTF	TRBV29-1	TRBJ1-2	.	TRBD1
TGTGCCAGCTCACCAGGGGGGGGACCGGATGGCTACACCTTC	CASSPGGGPDGYTF	TRBV18	TRBJ1-2	.	.
TGTGCCAGCACCGAGGACAGGGTTGGCAATGAGCAGTTCTTC	CASTEDRVGNEQFF	TRBV6-1	TRBJ2-1	.	TRBD1
TGTGCCAGCCAGTCGGGACTAGGAGGGGTCGGGGAGCTGTTTTTT	CASQSGLGGVGELFF	TRBV2	TRBJ2-2	.	TRBD2
TGTGCCAGCTCCCCGGGGGCCAGCTCTGGAAACACCATATATTTT	CASSPGASSGNTIYF	TRBV18	TRBJ1-3	.	.
TGCGCCAGCAGCTTGACTAGCGGGAGGGTTATCCCAGAGACCCAGTACTTC	CASSLTSGRVIPETQYF	TRBV5-1	TRBJ2-5	.	TRBD2
TGTGCCAGCGCGAGGGAGGTGGGGCCTGGCTACACCTTC	CASAREVGPGYTF	TRBV27	TRBJ1-2	.	.
TGTGCCAGCAGCTTACTAGCGGGAGGGCCAAATGAGCAGTTCTTC	CASSLLAGGPNEQFF	TRBV5-6	TRBJ2-1	.	TRBD2